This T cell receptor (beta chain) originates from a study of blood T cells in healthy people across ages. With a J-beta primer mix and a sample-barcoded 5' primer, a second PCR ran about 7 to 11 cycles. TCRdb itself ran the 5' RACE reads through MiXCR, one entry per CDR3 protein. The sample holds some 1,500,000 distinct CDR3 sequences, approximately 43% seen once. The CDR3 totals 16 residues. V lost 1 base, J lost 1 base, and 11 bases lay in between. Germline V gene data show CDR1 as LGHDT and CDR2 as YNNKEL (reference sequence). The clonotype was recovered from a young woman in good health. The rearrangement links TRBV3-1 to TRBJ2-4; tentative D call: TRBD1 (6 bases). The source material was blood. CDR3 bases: TGTGCCAGCAGCCAAGCCGACAGGATGGCCAAAAACATTCAGTACTTC. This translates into CASSQADRMAKNIQYF. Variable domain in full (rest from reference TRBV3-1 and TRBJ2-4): DTAVSQTPKYLVTQMGNDKSIKCEQNLGHDTMYWYKQDSKKFLKIMFSYNNKELIINETVPNRFSPKSPDKAHLNLHINSLELGDSAVYFCASSQADRMAKNIQYFGAGTRLSVL.